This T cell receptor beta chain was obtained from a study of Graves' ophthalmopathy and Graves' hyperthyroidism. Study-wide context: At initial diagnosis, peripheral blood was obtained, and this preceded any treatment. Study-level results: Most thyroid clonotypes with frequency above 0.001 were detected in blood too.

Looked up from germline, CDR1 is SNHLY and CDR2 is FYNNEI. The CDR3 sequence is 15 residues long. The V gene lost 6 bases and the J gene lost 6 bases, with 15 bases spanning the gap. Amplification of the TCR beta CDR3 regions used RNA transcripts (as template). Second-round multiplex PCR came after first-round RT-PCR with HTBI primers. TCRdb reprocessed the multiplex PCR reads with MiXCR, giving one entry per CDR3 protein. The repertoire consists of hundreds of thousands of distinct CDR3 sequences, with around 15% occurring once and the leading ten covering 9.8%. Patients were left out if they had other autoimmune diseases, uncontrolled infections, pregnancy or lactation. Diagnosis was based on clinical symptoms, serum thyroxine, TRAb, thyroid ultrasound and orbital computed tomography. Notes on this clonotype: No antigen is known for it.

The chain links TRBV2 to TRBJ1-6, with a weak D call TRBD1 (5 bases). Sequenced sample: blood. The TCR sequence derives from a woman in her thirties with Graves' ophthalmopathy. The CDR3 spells CASRRDSGGNSPLHF. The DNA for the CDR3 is TGTGCCAGCAGGCGGGACTCGGGGGGTAATTCACCCCTCCACTTT.